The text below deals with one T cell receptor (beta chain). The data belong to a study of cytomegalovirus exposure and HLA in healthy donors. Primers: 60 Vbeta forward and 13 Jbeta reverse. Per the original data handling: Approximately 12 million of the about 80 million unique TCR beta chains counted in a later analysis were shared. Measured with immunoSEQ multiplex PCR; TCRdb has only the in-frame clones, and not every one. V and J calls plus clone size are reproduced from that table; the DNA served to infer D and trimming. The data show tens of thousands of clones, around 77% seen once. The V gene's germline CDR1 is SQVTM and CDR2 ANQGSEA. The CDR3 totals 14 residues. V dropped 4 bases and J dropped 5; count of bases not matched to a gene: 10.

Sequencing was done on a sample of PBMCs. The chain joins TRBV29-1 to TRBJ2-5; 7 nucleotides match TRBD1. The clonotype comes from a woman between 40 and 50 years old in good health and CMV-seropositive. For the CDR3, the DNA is TGCAGCGTTGTAAAGGGGGCGGTAGGGGAGACCCAGTACTTC. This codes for CSVVKGAVGETQYF. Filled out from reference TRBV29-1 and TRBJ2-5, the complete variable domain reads SAVISQKPSRDICQRGTSLTIQCQVDSQVTMMFWYRQQPGQSLTLIATANQGSEATYESGFVIDKFPISRPNLTFSTLTVSNMSPEDSSIYLCSVVKGAVGETQYFGPGTRLLVL.